These T cell receptor beta chains were read from a single sample in a study of PD-1 blockade in classical Hodgkin lymphoma. Libraries were prepared by immunoSEQ multiplex PCR; TCRdb keeps only in-frame clonotypes and omits some of them. Of around 30,000 clones listed, roughly 92% are singletons. Sequences were derived from CD4+ T cells from blood, sampled before the fourth cycle of nivolumab. These receptors came from a human donor with classical Hodgkin lymphoma. The CDR3 runs from the conserved cysteine through the conserved F or W. D genes are given only for firm matches. The size entry is marked missing in some rows and otherwise reads once, few, many or a size class.

TRBV28	TRBJ1-5	NA	14	once	TGTGCCAGCAGGGAAACGGGTAGCAATCAGCCCCAGCATTTT	CASRETGSNQPQHF
TRBV7-9	TRBJ1-1	TRBD1	11	NA	TGTGCCAGCAGCTGGACAGGAGAAGCTTTCTTT	CASSWTGEAFF
TRBV9	TRBJ2-7	NA	16	NA	TGTGCCAGCAGCACACCCCAGGGGACGGGGTCCTACGAGCAGTACTTC	CASSTPQGTGSYEQYF
TRBV6-5	TRBJ1-5	TRBD1	15	NA	TGTGCCAGCCGAGCTTTGAAAGACAGGGTTCAGCCCCAGCATTTT	CASRALKDRVQPQHF
TRBV11-2	TRBJ2-5	NA	14	NA	TGTGCCAGCAGCCCGGTGGAGGGCCGTGAGACCCAGTACTTC	CASSPVEGRETQYF
TRBV6-5	TRBJ1-2	NA	16	NA	TGTGCCAGCAGTTACATTGCCGGACAGAGGAAAGATGGCTACACCTTC	CASSYIAGQRKDGYTF
TRBV4-1	TRBJ2-7	TRBD2	20	NA	TGCGCCAGCAGCCAAGACCCCCCCCCTCCTACTAGCGGAAGCTCCTACGAGCAGTACTTC	CASSQDPPPPTSGSSYEQYF
TRBV4-1	TRBJ1-1	NA	18	once	TGCGCCAGCAGCCAAGCAAGATCGGACAAGGGGACATACACTGAAGCTTTCTTT	CASSQARSDKGTYTEAFF
TRBV5-6	TRBJ2-3	TRBD2	16	once	TGTGCCAGCAGCTCGTTCAGCGGGACCGGCACAGATACGCAGTATTTT	CASSSFSGTGTDTQYF
TRBV6-1	TRBJ2-3	NA	13	NA	TGTGCCAGCAAGGACAGATACACAGATACGCAGTATTTT	CASKDRYTDTQYF
TRBV5-1	TRBJ1-1	NA	15	NA	TGCGCCAGCAGCTTGGCCCTGGGTGTGAACACTGAAGCTTTCTTT	CASSLALGVNTEAFF
TRBV14	TRBJ2-1	NA	13	NA	TGTGCCAGCAGCCAAGTATCAGTTTCAGGGCAGTTCTTC	CASSQVSVSGQFF
TRBV28	TRBJ1-2	TRBD1	14	NA	TGTGCCAGCAGTTTTTGGGACAGGGGGTATGGCTACACCTTC	CASSFWDRGYGYTF
TRBV19	TRBJ1-2	NA	15	NA	TGTGCCAGTAGTATAGATCGATGGACGGCCCACGGCTACACCTTC	CASSIDRWTAHGYTF
TRBV14	TRBJ2-4	NA	15	NA	TGTGCCAGCAGCCAGGGGGCAGGAGCCAAAAACATTCAGTACTTC	CASSQGAGAKNIQYF
TRBV5-4	TRBJ1-2	NA	14	few	TGTGCCAGCAGCTTGGCCTATGGGTCTCGTGGCTACACCTTC	CASSLAYGSRGYTF
TRBV5-4	TRBJ2-1	TRBD1	15	NA	TGTGCCAGCAGCCCCAGGACAGGGTCCTACAATGAGCAGTTCTTC	CASSPRTGSYNEQFF
TRBV4-1	TRBJ2-7	TRBD1	15	NA	TGCGCCAGCAGCCAACCGGGACAGCTAACCTACGAGCAGTACTTC	CASSQPGQLTYEQYF
TRBV30	TRBJ2-5	NA	15	NA	TGTGCCTGGAATGGGGCCCGGGGGCGCATTGAGACCCAGTACTTC	CAWNGARGRIETQYF
TRBV19	TRBJ1-4	NA	14	NA	TGTGCCAGTATCGATAGGGCAACTAATGAAAAACTGTTTTTT	CASIDRATNEKLFF
TRBV5-1	TRBJ2-7	NA	12	NA	TGCGCCAGCAGGTCCCAAATCTACGAGCAGTACTTC	CASRSQIYEQYF
TRBV2	TRBJ2-1	TRBD2	17	NA	TGTGCCAGCAGTGAATGGGGGCTAGCGGGTTTCTACAATGAGCAGTTCTTC	CASSEWGLAGFYNEQFF
TRBV30	TRBJ2-7	NA	15	once	TGTGCCTGGAGTGTACTCGGGCGTAGCTCCTACGAGCAGTACTTC	CAWSVLGRSSYEQYF
TRBV28	TRBJ1-5	NA	16	NA	TGTGCCAGCAGTTTAACTGGAGGACAGATCAATCAGCCCCAGCATTTT	CASSLTGGQINQPQHF
TRBV6-5	TRBJ1-3	NA	16	NA	TGTGCCAGCAGTTCTCTCCCCCCAATCGCTGGAAACACCATATATTTT	CASSSLPPIAGNTIYF
TRBV29-1	TRBJ2-1	TRBD2	13	NA	TGCAGCGGAGCGGGGAGCTCCTACAATGAGCAGTTCTTC	CSGAGSSYNEQFF
TRBV10-3	TRBJ2-7	TRBD1	14	NA	TGTGCCACCACCGGGACAGTGGGTTCCTACGAGCAGTACTTC	CATTGTVGSYEQYF
TRBV30	TRBJ2-7	NA	12	NA	TGTGCCTGGGACAGCGGACTCTACGAGCAGTACTTC	CAWDSGLYEQYF
TRBV5-1	TRBJ2-5	TRBD2	20	NA	TGCGCCAGCAGCTTGGATCCTAGCGGGAGGGCCAGGGGGCGACGAGAGACCCAGTACTTC	CASSLDPSGRARGRRETQYF
TRBV7-2	TRBJ1-2	NA	14	NA	TGTGCCAGCAGCTTCTCCGAACAGGGAAATGGCTACACCTTC	CASSFSEQGNGYTF
TRBV11-2	TRBJ2-1	TRBD2	14	NA	TGTGCCAGCAGCTTAGGGACTAGGATATCTGAGCAGTTCTTC	CASSLGTRISEQFF
TRBV30	TRBJ1-1	NA	13	NA	TGTGCCTGGAGTACAGGGTGGGTCACTGAAGCTTTCTTT	CAWSTGWVTEAFF
TRBV28	TRBJ2-5	NA	14	NA	TGTGCCAGCAGTTTCGGCGACAGAAAAGAGACCCAGTACTTC	CASSFGDRKETQYF
TRBV6-1	TRBJ1-1	NA	13	NA	TGTGCCAGCAGTTTTACACAGAACACTGAAGCTTTCTTT	CASSFTQNTEAFF
TRBV2	TRBJ2-7	NA	16	NA	TGTGCCAGCAGTAACACAGGCTCCTTCTGGAATTACGAGCAGTACTTC	CASSNTGSFWNYEQYF
TRBV6-1	TRBJ2-1	NA	15	NA	TGTGCCAGCCAGGTATTCCCGTCCCTAGGGGATGAGCAGTTCTTC	CASQVFPSLGDEQFF
TRBV19	TRBJ2-7	TRBD2	14	NA	TGTGCCAGTAGTATCGGGGGGTTCACCCACGAGCAGTACTTC	CASSIGGFTHEQYF
TRBV28	TRBJ1-1	NA	11	NA	TGTGCCAGCAGTTTTGCGACTGAAGCTTTCTTT	CASSFATEAFF
TRBV4-1	TRBJ1-1	NA	13	few	TGCGCCAGCAGCCAAGTTCCGGACACTGAAGCTTTCTTT	CASSQVPDTEAFF
TRBV4-1	TRBJ1-3	NA	14	once	TGCGCCAGCAGCCAAGGCGGTGGGAGAAACACCATATATTTT	CASSQGGGRNTIYF
TRBV28	TRBJ1-2	NA	11	NA	TGTGCCAGGGCCTTTAACTATGGCTACACCTTC	CARAFNYGYTF
TRBV11-2	TRBJ1-2	NA	15	NA	TGTGCCAGCAGCTTAGGGGGGGGAGGGAACTATGGCTACACCTTC	CASSLGGGGNYGYTF
TRBV6-1	TRBJ1-4	NA	16	NA	TGTGCCAGCAGTGAACCCCCGACCGGGCCCAACTACAAACTGTTTTTT	CASSEPPTGPNYKLFF
TRBV6-1	TRBJ1-1	NA	13	NA	TGTGCCAGCATGAGGGGAGGAAAAACTGAAGCTTTCTTT	CASMRGGKTEAFF
TRBV4-1	TRBJ1-3	NA	14	NA	TGCGCCAGCTCCGTCCTCTTTCGGAGAAACACCATATATTTT	CASSVLFRRNTIYF
TRBV5-4	TRBJ2-5	NA	13	NA	TGTGCCAGCAGCCCTGTGTACCAAGAGACCCAGTACTTC	CASSPVYQETQYF
TRBV4-1	TRBJ2-1	NA	15	NA	TGCGCCAGCAGCCAAGACGGGACTGGGGACAATGAGCAGTTCTTC	CASSQDGTGDNEQFF
TRBV5-6	TRBJ1-4	TRBD1	13	once	TGTGCCAGCAACAGGGGGAGTAATGAAAAACTGTTTTTT	CASNRGSNEKLFF
TRBV7-9	TRBJ1-1	NA	15	NA	TGTGCCAGCAGCCACTACCCGCAGGGGAGTGCCGAAGCTTTCTTT	CASSHYPQGSAEAFF
TRBV5-5	TRBJ2-5	TRBD2	18	NA	TGTGCCAGCAGGATCAGCCTCGGGACTAGCGGGTTCCAAGAGACCCAGTACTTC	CASRISLGTSGFQETQYF
TRBV7-9	TRBJ1-6	NA	19	NA	TGTGCCAGCAGCTTATTCGATTATAGCCGAGGGGGCTATAATTCACCCCTCCACTTT	CASSLFDYSRGGYNSPLHF
TRBV6-6	TRBJ2-5	TRBD1	15	NA	TGTGCCAGCAGTTATCTGCTGGACAGGGAAGAGACCCAGTACTTC	CASSYLLDREETQYF
TRBV4-1	TRBJ2-3	NA	13	NA	TGCGCCAGCAGCCAATTAATTTGGGATACGCAGTATTTT	CASSQLIWDTQYF
TRBV6-5	TRBJ1-2	NA	14	NA	TGTGCCAGCAGTTACTCGGGGGCGAGCTATGGCTACACCTTC	CASSYSGASYGYTF
TRBV6-6	TRBJ2-7	NA	15	once	TGTGCCAGCAGTTATCCGCCGAGCATTGACTACGAGCAGTACTTC	CASSYPPSIDYEQYF
TRBV5-6	TRBJ1-3	NA	17	NA	TGTGCCAGCAGCTTGTATGGCAGGGGTGCTTCTGGAAACACCATATATTTT	CASSLYGRGASGNTIYF
TRBV27	TRBJ2-1	TRBD2	15	NA	TGTGCCAGCCGTCTAGCGGGCCACTCCTACAATGAGCAGTTCTTC	CASRLAGHSYNEQFF
TRBV5-1	TRBJ2-6	TRBD1	16	NA	TGCGCCAGCAGCCCACAGGGGGCGCTTGGGGCCAACGTCCTGACTTTC	CASSPQGALGANVLTF
TRBV29-1	TRBJ1-3	NA	14	NA	TGCAGCGGCACCGGTCCAAGCTCTGGAAACACCATATATTTT	CSGTGPSSGNTIYF